These T cell receptor beta chains were read from a single sample in a study of CD8 T cells in Susac syndrome. TCRdb reprocessed the immunoSEQ multiplex PCR reads with MiXCR, giving one entry per CDR3 protein. The data contain 200,000 or so distinct CDR3 sequences, roughly nine tenths of them singletons. The sample consisted of CD8+ T cells from PBMCs. The receptors derive from a human donor with multiple sclerosis. The CDR3 runs from the conserved cysteine through the conserved F or W. A D gene is named only where the DNA matches it firmly. Some rows mark clone size as missing; the rest say once, few, many or name a class of expanded clone.

v_call	d_call	clone_size	j_call	cdr3_nt	cdr3_aa
TRBV19	.	.	TRBJ2-1	TGTGCCAGTAGTATCTTCCAGGGTGGTAACAATGAGCAGTTCTTC	CASSIFQGGNNEQFF
TRBV6-1	.	.	TRBJ1-1	TGTGCCAGCAGTCGATCACCCCCTGCAGCGAACACTGAAGCTTTCTTT	CASSRSPPAANTEAFF
TRBV2	.	.	TRBJ2-5	TGTGCCAGCAGTGAAGGGGTTAGTCGAGAGACCCAGTACTTC	CASSEGVSRETQYF
TRBV10-2	.	.	TRBJ2-3	TGCGCCAGCAGTGAGTTATTGGGGGCGCAAGATACGCAGTATTTT	CASSELLGAQDTQYF
TRBV11-2	.	.	TRBJ2-1	TGTGCCCCCCGCCAGGAGGACTACAATGAGCAGTTCTTC	CAPRQEDYNEQFF
TRBV24-1	TRBD1	once	TRBJ2-7	TGTGCCACCTCTGACAGGGGATACGAGCAGTACTTC	CATSDRGYEQYF
TRBV6-2/TRBV6-3	.	.	TRBJ2-3	TGTGCCAGCAGTTATCCGGGGGGCACAGATACGCAGTATTTT	CASSYPGGTDTQYF
TRBV4-1	.	.	TRBJ1-5	TGCGCCAGCAGCCGCCTTCTGGGCGATAGCAATCAGCCCCAGCATTTT	CASSRLLGDSNQPQHF
TRBV6-1	.	.	TRBJ2-6	TGTGCCAGCAGTGCTCGGGGGACTCTCTCTGGGGCCAACGTCCTGACTTTC	CASSARGTLSGANVLTF
TRBV11-2	.	.	TRBJ2-3	TGTGCCAGCAGCTTACGGCGAAGTCAGGCAGATACGCAGTATTTT	CASSLRRSQADTQYF
TRBV6-5	.	.	TRBJ1-5	TGTGCCAGCAGTTACTCGGTGGATCAGCCCCAGCATTTT	CASSYSVDQPQHF
TRBV4-1	.	.	TRBJ1-3	TGCGCCAGCAGCCCAGCCGGAGTCCGAAACACCATATATTTT	CASSPAGVRNTIYF
TRBV30	.	.	TRBJ1-2	TGTGCCTGGAGTTCGACGATAAGCTATGGCTACACCTTC	CAWSSTISYGYTF
TRBV19	.	.	TRBJ1-1	TGTGCCAGTAGTGATACAGCGCACACTGAAGCTTTCTTT	CASSDTAHTEAFF
TRBV24-1	TRBD1	.	TRBJ2-1	TGTGCCACCAGTGATACGGGACAGGAGACCCTTGGGTACAATGAGCAGTTCTTC	CATSDTGQETLGYNEQFF
TRBV24-1	.	.	TRBJ1-2	TGTGCCACCAGCCAGGCGGGCCACCCTGTCGGCTACACCTTC	CATSQAGHPVGYTF
TRBV7-2	TRBD2	.	TRBJ2-2	TGTGCCAGCAGCTTAGGGCGGGGGACCGGGGAGCTGTTTTTT	CASSLGRGTGELFF
TRBV7-9	.	.	TRBJ2-3	TGTGCCAGCAGCTTAGCGCCCGAGGCGTTGGTAGATACGCAGTATTTT	CASSLAPEALVDTQYF
TRBV7-9	.	.	TRBJ1-1	TGTGCCAGCAGCCACTCAGCTATGAACACTGAAGCTTTCTTT	CASSHSAMNTEAFF
TRBV13	.	.	TRBJ2-5	TGTGCCAGCAGCTCATCTAGCGCCCAGTACTTC	CASSSSSAQYF
TRBV7-9	.	.	TRBJ2-1	TGTGCCAGCAGGCTCGGGGACAATGAGCAGTTCTTC	CASRLGDNEQFF
TRBV29-1	.	.	TRBJ2-1	TGCAGCGTGTATAGCGGCTCCTACAATGAGCAGTTCTTC	CSVYSGSYNEQFF